These 22 T cell receptor beta chains were sequenced from one sample in a study of cytomegalovirus exposure and HLA in healthy donors (dated by TCRdb to the late 2010s). The library was produced with the immunoSEQ multiplex PCR assay. For the multiplex PCR, a mixture combining 60 forward primers for TCR Vbeta segments and 13 reverse primers for TCR Jbeta segments was used. Held by TCRdb, this immuneACCESS table contains in-frame sequences only and omits some clones. Under half of the omission traces to an unresolved V gene where checked; the cause of the rest is unknown. This sample holds about 150,000 clones; 65% to 80% were observed only once. 1.5% to 2% of the sample goes to the ten largest clones. Input material: PBMCs. These receptors all stem from a woman between 40 and 50 years old in good health and CMV-seronegative.

This clone was counted between two and nine times. This sequence joins TRBV5-5 and TRBJ2-5; TRBD1 aligns across 9 bases. Germline V gene data show CDR1 as SGHKS and CDR2 as YYEKEE (reference sequence). The junction had 4 bases not matched to a gene; V was cut back by 2 bases and J by 2 bases. CDR3 length: 15 residues. CDR3 DNA: TGTGCCAGCAGCTTAGGGACAGGGCGTCAAGAGACCCAGTACTTC. Amino acids: CASSLGTGRQETQYF.

By share, this clone counts as medium-sized (0.01 to 0.1%). The rearrangement links TRBV7-2 to TRBJ1-1, with TRBD1 matching 8 bases. Trimming removed 5 bases from V and 4 bases from J; junction bases left unmatched: 3. CDR3 length: 13 amino acids. CDR1 SGHTA and CDR2 FQGNSA come from the germline V gene. Written as DNA, the CDR3 is TGTGCCAGCAGCCAGGGGGCAGGCACTGAAGCTTTCTTT. Protein sequence: CASSQGAGTEAFF.

V and J are TRBV5-4 and TRBJ2-1; the match to TRBD1 covers 7 bases. V shed 0 bases and J 6 bases; nucleotides not matched to a gene: 3. The length of the CDR3 is 14 residues. The germline gives CDR1 SGHNT, CDR2 YYREEE (reference sequence). The CDR3 loop is CASSLGRGSNEQFF. CDR3 in DNA: TGTGCCAGCAGCTTGGGCAGGGGGAGCAATGAGCAGTTCTTC.

This clone has only a few counts. J is TRBJ2-5 and V is TRBV5-1; weak D call: TRBD1 (5 bases). This CDR3 is built from 16 residues. The germline V gene encodes CDR1 SGHRS and CDR2 YFSETQ. Trimming removed 1 base at V and 4 bases at J, with 17 bases between. CDR3 nucleotides: TGCGCCAGCAGCTTGAAGCCCGCCCAGGGTGCAGAGACCCAGTACTTC. It encodes CASSLKPAQGAETQYF. Combining the CDR3 with reference TRBV5-1 and TRBJ2-5 gives the whole variable domain KAGVTQTPRYLIKTRGQQVTLSCSPISGHRSVSWYQQTPGQGLQFLFEYFSETQRNKGNFPGRFSGRQFSNSRSEMNVSTLELGDSALYLCASSLKPAQGAETQYFGPGTRLLVL.

The chain carries TRBV10-2 and TRBJ2-3, with 9 bases identical to TRBD2. The CDR3 length is 16 residues. Germline CDR1 is WSHSY and CDR2 is SAAADI. Trimming took 3 bases from V and 2 from J; bases not matched to a gene: 6. The CDR3 nucleotides read TGCGCCAGCAGTGACCGAGCGGGAGGACTCACAGATACGCAGTATTTT. Its translation: CASSDRAGGLTDTQYF.

This sequence joins TRBV5-1 and TRBJ2-3, with 9 bases fitting TRBD2. CDR3 size: 15 residues. Looked up from germline, CDR1 is SGHRS and CDR2 is YFSETQ. The V and J ends lost 6 bases and 5 bases, in that order; junction bases with no gene match: 10. CDR3 DNA sequence: TGCGCCAGCACAGGCCAAGCGGGGGGTCTAGATACGCAGTATTTT. Its translation is CASTGQAGGLDTQYF.

The chain is built from TRBV5-8 and TRBJ1-5; tentative D call: TRBD1 (5 bases). The germline CDR1 and CDR2 sequences are SGHTS and YDEGEE. V was cut by 0 bases and J by 4 bases, with 17 bases left in between. This CDR3 spans 17 amino acids. CDR3 loop: CASSLEVGVGGNQPQHF. DNA for the CDR3: TGTGCCAGCAGCTTGGAGGTGGGAGTGGGGGGGAATCAGCCCCAGCATTTT.

Remarks on this clone: A junction boundary mismatches the germline segment, possibly from a read error. V gene TRBV7-9 combines with J gene TRBJ1-1, with D unresolved. Germline V gene sequence: CDR1 SEHNR, CDR2 FQNEAQ (reference sequence). This CDR3 region has 13 residues. CDR3 sequence: CSSSPGGSPSAFF. CDR3 DNA sequence: TGTTCCAGCAGCCCGGGAGGGAGCCCATCGGCTTTCTTT. Looking up the rest from reference TRBV7-9 and TRBJ1-1 gives the full variable domain: DTGVSQNPRHKITKRGQNVTFRCDPISEHNRLYWYRQTLGQGPEFLTYFQNEAQLEKSRLLSDRFSAERPKGSFSTLEIQRTEQGDSAMYLCSSSPGGSPSAFFGQGTRLTVV.

The chain joins TRBV6-6 to TRBJ1-2; a weak D match, TRBD1 (5 bases). Trimming removed 8 bases from V and 4 bases from J, with 11 bases in between. This CDR3 contains 12 residues. Germline CDR1 reads MNHNY; CDR2 reads SVGAGI (reference sequence). CDR3 sequence: CASSDSTYGYTF. The CDR3 DNA follows: TGTGCCAGCTCTGACAGTACCTATGGCTACACCTTC.

Comment on this clone: The junction departs from germline at one end; a sequencing error may be responsible. The chain is built from TRBV25-1 and TRBJ2-3, with 8 bases that match TRBD1. CDR1 and CDR2 from the germline V gene are MGHDK and SYGVNS. This CDR3 has 16 amino acids. The CDR3 protein is CVSSAGGVGHVDTQYF. CDR3 sequence (DNA): TGTGTCAGCAGTGCAGGGGGCGTAGGGCACGTAGATACGCAGTATTTT.

This rearrangement joins TRBV29-1 to TRBJ2-3; D perhaps matches TRBD2 (5 bases). The CDR3 covers 14 residues. The V and J ends lost 8 bases and 1 base respectively, with 16 bases between them. Germline CDR1 SQVTM, CDR2 ANQGSEA. CDR3 DNA sequence: TGCAGCACCCGTGTGGCGGGCGGCACAGATACGCAGTATTTT. This sequence encodes CSTRVAGGTDTQYF.

In this sample, this clone turned up a few times. The V and J genes are TRBV6-5 and TRBJ1-6, with D possibly being TRBD1 (5 bases). Germline V gene lookup returns CDR1 MNHEY and CDR2 SVGAGI. Deletions cut 2 bases from V and 7 bases from J, with 12 bases between. The CDR3 extends over 15 amino acids. CDR3 amino acids: CASSYGGGTNSPLHF. For the CDR3, the DNA is TGTGCCAGCAGTTACGGGGGGGGGACCAATTCACCCCTCCACTTT.

The chain has TRBV19 and TRBJ1-2; weak D call: TRBD1 (5 bases). Germline V CDR1 and CDR2: LNHDA, SQIVND (reference sequence). V dropped 8 bases and J dropped 6 bases, with 16 bases sitting between them. The CDR3 extends over 13 amino acids. CDR3 region: CASARRGANGYTF. The CDR3 DNA is TGTGCCAGTGCTCGTAGGGGTGCGAATGGCTACACCTTC.

The gene calls are TRBV7-9 and TRBJ2-3; 8 positions agree with TRBD2. With V trimmed by 5 bases and J by 4 bases, 17 bases remained unmatched. The CDR3 contains 18 residues. The V gene's germline CDR1 is SEHNR and CDR2 FQNEAQ (reference sequence). As DNA, the CDR3 is TGTGCCAGCAGCCGAAGCCCCAGCCCCGGGACTAGATCAGATACGCAGTATTTT. Amino acids: CASSRSPSPGTRSDTQYF.

This rearrangement joins TRBV18 to TRBJ2-1; 7 bases are shared with TRBD2. The CDR3 loop spans 17 amino acids. Looked up from germline, CDR1 is KGHSH and CDR2 is LQKENI. Trimming took 3 bases from V and 9 from J; bases not matched to a gene: 17. This CDR3 is CASSPYDVGGGHVEQFF. The CDR3 coding sequence is TGTGCCAGCTCACCCTACGACGTTGGGGGAGGGCACGTTGAGCAGTTCTTC.

This clone occurred a few times. The chain carries TRBV7-9 and TRBJ2-1; a weak D match, TRBD1 (6 bases). CDR3 length: 14 amino acids. Germline values: CDR1 SEHNR, CDR2 FQNEAQ (reference sequence). The V gene lost 5 bases and the J gene lost 9 bases, with 17 bases spanning the gap. CDR3 in amino acids: CASSLPRPRGEQFF. DNA of the CDR3: TGTGCCAGCAGCCTCCCTAGGCCCAGGGGTGAGCAGTTCTTC.

This sequence joins TRBV18 and TRBJ1-1; 8 bases agree with TRBD1. J gave up 2 bases and V 3 bases, and 5 bases lay outside the gene matches. Germline-derived CDR1 and CDR2 are KGHSH and LQKENI. The CDR3 covers 15 residues. CDR3 DNA sequence: TGTGCCAGCTCACCCCGACAGGGGACAAACACTGAAGCTTTCTTT. It codes for CASSPRQGTNTEAFF.

The chain links TRBV19 to TRBJ1-5; D unclear. Germline CDR1 LNHDA, CDR2 SQIVND (reference sequence). Trimming pared 3 bases from V and 8 bases from J, leaving 11 bases between. This CDR3 region has 13 residues. CDR3 in DNA: TGTGCCAGTAGTATGAGGGATGTCGAGCCCCAGCATTTT. Residues: CASSMRDVEPQHF.

As to this clone: The junction differs from germline at one of its ends, possibly a read error. This sequence joins TRBV7-9 and TRBJ1-1; D remains ambiguous. Germline-derived CDR1 and CDR2 are SEHNR and FQNEAQ (reference sequence). The CDR3 runs 16 residues. The CDR3 region has the DNA TGTTCCAGCTCAGAAACGGGTCTGCTAGGGAACACTGAAGCTTTCTTT. This encodes CSSSETGLLGNTEAFF. The variable domain in full, with the rest retrieved from reference TRBV7-9 and TRBJ1-1, is DTGVSQNPRHKITKRGQNVTFRCDPISEHNRLYWYRQTLGQGPEFLTYFQNEAQLEKSRLLSDRFSAERPKGSFSTLEIQRTEQGDSAMYLCSSSETGLLGNTEAFFGQGTRLTVV.

The chain is built from TRBV20-1 and TRBJ2-7; D gene uncertain. Germline V gene data show CDR1 as DFQATT and CDR2 as SNEGSKA (reference sequence). V dropped 3 bases and J dropped 7 bases, with 10 bases sitting between them. This CDR3 region has 11 residues. CDR3 bases: TGCAGTGCTAGTAATGCGGAGGAGCAGTACTTC. Translation gives CSASNAEEQYF.

This clone came up once. The chain couples TRBV6-6 to TRBJ1-1, with TRBD1 matching 7 bases. The CDR3 length is 13 residues. Germline V gene data show CDR1 as MNHNY and CDR2 as SVGAGI (reference sequence). Trimming took 7 bases from V and 5 from J; bases not matched to a gene: 7. The CDR3 sequence is CASTRQGRTEAFF. DNA of the CDR3: TGTGCCAGCACTCGACAGGGAAGGACTGAAGCTTTCTTT.

This chain connects TRBV5-1 to TRBJ2-3; 10 positions agree with TRBD1. Germline V gene data show CDR1 as SGHRS and CDR2 as YFSETQ. The junction had 7 bases not matched to a gene; V was cut back by 6 bases and J by 6 bases. This CDR3 spans 14 amino acids. The CDR3 nucleotides read TGCGCCAGCATCCGGGACAGGGGTTCGGATACGCAGTATTTT. Protein product: CASIRDRGSDTQYF.